The 6 T cell receptor beta chains below were found in one sample sequenced in a study of T cells after yellow fever vaccination. TCRdb re-called the 5' RACE reads with MiXCR, one entry per CDR3 protein. The top ten clones hold under 20% of a sample with hundreds of thousands of distinct CDR3 sequences, approximately 9% of them seen once. The sequencing used PBMCs, collected on the day of the first yellow fever vaccination. The receptors shown here come from a man younger than 35 who received the YFV17D yellow fever vaccine.

The chain combines TRBV18 with TRBJ1-1, with a possible D match to TRBD1 (6 bases). The CDR3 is made up of 17 amino acids. Trimming removed 4 bases from V and 4 bases from J, with 22 bases in between. Germline CDR1 and CDR2: KGHSH and LQKENI. CDR3 in DNA: TGTGCCAGCTCACTAAATGGAGGGGGGCGCGGAACCACTGAAGCTTTCTTT. This translates into CASSLNGGGRGTTEAFF.

V is TRBV2 and J is TRBJ2-3; D is possibly TRBD1 (5 bases). Germline CDR1 and CDR2: SNHLY and FYNNEI. Between the trimmed V and J ends, which lost 4 bases and 2 bases, there was a span of 10 bases. The CDR3 totals 14 residues. DNA of the CDR3: TGTGCCAGCAGTGCCAGGACACCCACAGATACGCAGTATTTT. It is translated as CASSARTPTDTQYF.

The chain combines TRBV20-1 with TRBJ1-5; D gene ambiguous. Germline-derived CDR1 and CDR2 are DFQATT and SNEGSKA (reference sequence). The ends were cut back, 3 bases at V and 5 bases at J, with 11 bases in the middle. The CDR3 covers 13 residues. The CDR3 DNA sequence: TGCAGTGCTAGCGGTCAGACTGATCAGCCCCAGCATTTT. It codes for CSASGQTDQPQHF.

J is TRBJ2-1 and V is TRBV11-2; tentative D call: TRBD1 (6 bases). With 6 bases removed from V and 10 bases from J, the gap between germline ends came to 16 bases. CDR3 length equals 13 residues. From germline, CDR1 is SGHAT and CDR2 FQNNGV. CDR3 coding DNA: TGTGCCAGCAGTTGGGGGACCCAGGGGGAGCAGTTCTTC. It translates to CASSWGTQGEQFF. Full variable domain (remainder filled in from reference TRBV11-2 and TRBJ2-1): EAGVAQSPRYKIIEKRQSVAFWCNPISGHATLYWYQQILGQGPKLLIQFQNNGVVDDSQLPKDRFSAERLKGVDSTLKIQPAKLEDSAVYLCASSWGTQGEQFFGPGTRLTVL.

V usage is TRBV20-1 and J usage is TRBJ1-1; 9 bases map to TRBD1. Germline V gives CDR1 DFQATT, CDR2 SNEGSKA (reference sequence). The CDR3 totals 16 residues. With V trimmed by 0 bases and J by 1 base, 6 bases remained unmatched. CDR3 region: CSAREYGTGKNTEAFF. The CDR3 nucleotides are TGCAGTGCTAGAGAGTACGGGACAGGGAAGAACACTGAAGCTTTCTTT.

The J gene is TRBJ2-7, the V gene TRBV10-3; a weak D match, TRBD2 (6 bases). V dropped 6 bases and J dropped 5 bases, with 11 bases sitting between them. Germline-derived CDR1 and CDR2 are ENHRY and SYGVKD. The CDR3 consists of 12 residues. The CDR3 protein is CAISPGRNEQYF. The DNA for the CDR3 is TGTGCCATCAGCCCGGGGAGGAACGAGCAGTACTTC.